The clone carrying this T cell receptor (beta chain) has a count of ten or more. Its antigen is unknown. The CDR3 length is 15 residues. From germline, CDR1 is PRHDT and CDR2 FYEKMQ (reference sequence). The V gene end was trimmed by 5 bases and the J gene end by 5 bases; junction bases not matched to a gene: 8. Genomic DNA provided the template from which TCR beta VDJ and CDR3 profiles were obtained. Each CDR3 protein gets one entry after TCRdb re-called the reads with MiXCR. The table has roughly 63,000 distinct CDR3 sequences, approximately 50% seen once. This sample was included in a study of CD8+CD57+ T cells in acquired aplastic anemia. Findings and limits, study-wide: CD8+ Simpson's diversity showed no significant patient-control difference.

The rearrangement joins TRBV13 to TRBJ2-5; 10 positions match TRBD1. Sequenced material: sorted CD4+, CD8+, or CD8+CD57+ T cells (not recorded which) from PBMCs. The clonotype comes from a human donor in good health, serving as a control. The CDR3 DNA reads TGTGCCAGCAGCGGTGTGGGGACAGGGGATGAGACCCAGTACTTC. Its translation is CASSGVGTGDETQYF.